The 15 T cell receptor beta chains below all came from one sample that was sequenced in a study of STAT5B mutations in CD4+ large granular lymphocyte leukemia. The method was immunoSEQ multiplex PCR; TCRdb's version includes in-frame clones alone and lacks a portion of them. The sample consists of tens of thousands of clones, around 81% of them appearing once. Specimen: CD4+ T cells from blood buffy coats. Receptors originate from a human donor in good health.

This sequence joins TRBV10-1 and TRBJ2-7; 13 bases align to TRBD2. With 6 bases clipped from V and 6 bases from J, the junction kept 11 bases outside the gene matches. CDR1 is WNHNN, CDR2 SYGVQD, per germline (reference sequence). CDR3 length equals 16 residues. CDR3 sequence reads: CASRRRTSGSWCEQYF. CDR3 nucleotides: TGCGCCAGCAGAAGAAGGACTAGCGGGAGTTGGTGCGAGCAGTACTTC.

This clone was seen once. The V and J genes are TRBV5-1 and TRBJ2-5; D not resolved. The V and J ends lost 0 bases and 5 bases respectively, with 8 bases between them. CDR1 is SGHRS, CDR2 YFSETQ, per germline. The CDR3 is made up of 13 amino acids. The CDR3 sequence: CASSLGVWETQYF. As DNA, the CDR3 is TGCGCCAGCAGCTTGGGCGTGTGGGAGACCCAGTACTTC.

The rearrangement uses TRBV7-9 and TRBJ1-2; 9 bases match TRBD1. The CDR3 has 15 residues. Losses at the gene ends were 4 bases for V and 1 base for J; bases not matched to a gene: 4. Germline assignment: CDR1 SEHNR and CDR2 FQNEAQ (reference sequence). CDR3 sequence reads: CASSSGTGNNYGYTF. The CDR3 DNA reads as TGTGCCAGCAGCTCCGGGACAGGGAATAACTATGGCTACACCTTC.

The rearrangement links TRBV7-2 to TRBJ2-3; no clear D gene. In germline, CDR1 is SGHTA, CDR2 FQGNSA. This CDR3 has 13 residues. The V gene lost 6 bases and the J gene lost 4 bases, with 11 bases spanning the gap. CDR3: CASSRMGADTQYF. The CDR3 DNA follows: TGTGCCAGCAGTCGAATGGGTGCAGATACGCAGTATTTT.

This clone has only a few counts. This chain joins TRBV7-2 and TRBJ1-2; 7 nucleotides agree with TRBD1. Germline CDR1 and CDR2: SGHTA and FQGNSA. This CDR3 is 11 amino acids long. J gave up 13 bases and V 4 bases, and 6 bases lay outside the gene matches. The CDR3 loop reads CASSSGQVGTF. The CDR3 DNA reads TGTGCCAGCAGCTCCGGACAGGTGGGCACCTTC.

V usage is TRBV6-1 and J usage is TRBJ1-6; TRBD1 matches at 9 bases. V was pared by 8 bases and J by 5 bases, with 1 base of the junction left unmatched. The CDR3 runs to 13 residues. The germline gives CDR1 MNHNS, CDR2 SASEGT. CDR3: CASRDRDNSPLHF. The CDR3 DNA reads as TGTGCCAGCCGGGACAGGGATAATTCACCCCTCCACTTT.

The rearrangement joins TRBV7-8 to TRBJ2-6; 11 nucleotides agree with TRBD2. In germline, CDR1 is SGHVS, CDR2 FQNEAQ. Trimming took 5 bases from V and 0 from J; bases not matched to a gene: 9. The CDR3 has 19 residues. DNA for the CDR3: TGTGCCAGCAGCCCGGGGACCGGGACTAGCGGCTCTGGGGCCAACGTCCTGACTTTC. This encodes CASSPGTGTSGSGANVLTF.

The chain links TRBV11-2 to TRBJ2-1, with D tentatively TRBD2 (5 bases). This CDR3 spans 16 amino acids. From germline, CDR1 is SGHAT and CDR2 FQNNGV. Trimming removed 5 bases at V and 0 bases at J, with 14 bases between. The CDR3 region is CASSEGSESSYNEQFF. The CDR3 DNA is TGTGCCAGCAGCGAGGGTTCGGAGAGCTCCTACAATGAGCAGTTCTTC.

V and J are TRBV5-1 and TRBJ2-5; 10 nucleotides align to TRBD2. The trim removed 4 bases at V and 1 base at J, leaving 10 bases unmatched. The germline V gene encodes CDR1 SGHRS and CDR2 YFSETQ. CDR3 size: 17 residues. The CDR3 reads CASSSGLAGVLQETQYF. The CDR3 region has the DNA TGCGCCAGCAGCAGCGGGCTAGCGGGGGTGCTCCAAGAGACCCAGTACTTC.

The CDR3 sequence: CASSRWQTNTEAFF. As DNA, the CDR3 is TGTGCCAGTAGTAGATGGCAGACGAACACTGAAGCTTTCTTT. The chain has TRBV19 and TRBJ1-1; D is ambiguous. V lost 4 bases and J 1 base, leaving 10 bases between the germline ends. CDR3 length: 14 amino acids. Germline CDR1 reads LNHDA; CDR2 reads SQIVND (reference sequence).

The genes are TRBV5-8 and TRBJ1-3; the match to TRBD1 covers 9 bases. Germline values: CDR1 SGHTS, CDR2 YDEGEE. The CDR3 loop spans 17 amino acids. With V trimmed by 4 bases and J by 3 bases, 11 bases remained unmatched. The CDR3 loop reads CASSPQVGTGIGNTIYF. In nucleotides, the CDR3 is TGTGCCAGCAGCCCACAGGTCGGGACAGGGATTGGAAACACCATATATTTT. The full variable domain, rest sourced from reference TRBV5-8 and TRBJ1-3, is EAGVTQSPTHLIKTRGQQATLRCSPISGHTSVYWYQQALGLGLQFLLWYDEGEERNRGNFPPRFSGRQFPNYSSELNVNALELEDSALYLCASSPQVGTGIGNTIYFGEGSWLTVV.

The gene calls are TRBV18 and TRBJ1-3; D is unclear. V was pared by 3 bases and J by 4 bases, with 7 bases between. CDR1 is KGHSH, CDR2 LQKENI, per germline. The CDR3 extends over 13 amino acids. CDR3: CASSPGQGNTIYF. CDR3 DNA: TGTGCCAGCTCACCGGGTCAGGGAAACACCATATATTTT. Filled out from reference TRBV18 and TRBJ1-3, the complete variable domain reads NAGVMQNPRHLVRRRGQEARLRCSPMKGHSHVYWYRQLPEEGLKFMVYLQKENIIDESGMPKERFSAEFPKEGPSILRIQQVVRGDSAAYFCASSPGQGNTIYFGEGSWLTVV.

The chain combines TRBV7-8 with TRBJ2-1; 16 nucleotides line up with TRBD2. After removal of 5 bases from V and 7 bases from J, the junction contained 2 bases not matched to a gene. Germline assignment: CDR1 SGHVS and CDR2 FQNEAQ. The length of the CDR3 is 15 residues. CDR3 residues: CASSLGLAGGNEQFF. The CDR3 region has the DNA TGTGCCAGCAGCCTGGGACTAGCGGGAGGGAATGAGCAGTTCTTC.

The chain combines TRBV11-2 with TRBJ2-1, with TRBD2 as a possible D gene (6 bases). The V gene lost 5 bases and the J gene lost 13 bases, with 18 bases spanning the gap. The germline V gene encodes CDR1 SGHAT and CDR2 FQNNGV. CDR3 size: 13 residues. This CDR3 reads CASSTDTPGGQFF. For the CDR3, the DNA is TGTGCCAGCAGCACCGATACCCCCGGGGGACAGTTCTTC.

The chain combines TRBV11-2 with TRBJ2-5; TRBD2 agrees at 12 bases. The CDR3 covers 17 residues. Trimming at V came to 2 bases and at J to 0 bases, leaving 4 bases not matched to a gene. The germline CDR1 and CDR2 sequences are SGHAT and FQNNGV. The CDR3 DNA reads TGTGCCAGCAGCTTAACTAGCGGGGGGCTTAACCAAGAGACCCAGTACTTC. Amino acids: CASSLTSGGLNQETQYF.